Listed below are T cell receptor beta chains from one sample, sequenced in a study of early T cells in non-severe SARS-CoV-2 infection. Each CDR3 protein is one row after TCRdb ran MiXCR on the 5' RACE reads. The table has fewer than 100,000 distinct CDR3 sequences, around a tenth seen once. The source material was whole blood. The receptors come from an adult who was a healthcare worker with PCR-confirmed SARS-CoV-2 infection or an uninfected control (not recorded which). The conserved cysteine and the conserved F or W are not part of the CDR3 here. Fields, in order: V gene, J gene, D gene, CDR3 protein. A D gene is named only where the DNA matches it firmly.

v_gene: TRBV7-2; j_gene: TRBJ2-7; d_gene: -; CDR3aa: ASSSQGFPYEQY
v_gene: TRBV20-1; j_gene: TRBJ1-5; d_gene: -; CDR3aa: SARHITEGAAQH
v_gene: TRBV18; j_gene: TRBJ2-3; d_gene: TRBD2; CDR3aa: ASSPQRASGSGTQY
v_gene: TRBV11-2; j_gene: TRBJ1-2; d_gene: TRBD1; CDR3aa: ASSSSRDRVGYT
v_gene: TRBV11-2; j_gene: TRBJ2-3; d_gene: -; CDR3aa: ASSLAGNSGAQY
v_gene: TRBV5-1; j_gene: TRBJ2-3; d_gene: TRBD1; CDR3aa: ASSHLGTGGHPTDTQY
v_gene: TRBV28; j_gene: TRBJ2-3; d_gene: -; CDR3aa: ASSLIADTQY
v_gene: TRBV14; j_gene: TRBJ2-1; d_gene: -; CDR3aa: ASSQVEGLPGYEQF
v_gene: TRBV18; j_gene: TRBJ1-3; d_gene: TRBD1; CDR3aa: ASSAGQGISGNTIY
v_gene: TRBV20-1; j_gene: TRBJ1-4; d_gene: -; CDR3aa: SAQRQDEKLF
v_gene: TRBV29-1; j_gene: TRBJ1-1; d_gene: -; CDR3aa: SMTVNTEAF
v_gene: TRBV7-8; j_gene: TRBJ2-3; d_gene: TRBD2; CDR3aa: ASSLGTSGRLADTQY
v_gene: TRBV28; j_gene: TRBJ2-2; d_gene: -; CDR3aa: ASSIRQVNTGELF
v_gene: TRBV28; j_gene: TRBJ2-7; d_gene: -; CDR3aa: ASRLDPGAGEQY
v_gene: TRBV19; j_gene: TRBJ1-4; d_gene: -; CDR3aa: ASSPAWREKLF
v_gene: TRBV7-8; j_gene: TRBJ2-1; d_gene: -; CDR3aa: ASSLLTGSYNEQF
v_gene: TRBV27; j_gene: TRBJ2-7; d_gene: -; CDR3aa: ASRLAREREQY
v_gene: TRBV18; j_gene: TRBJ2-1; d_gene: TRBD2; CDR3aa: ASSPMSGRGHSEQF
v_gene: TRBV3-1; j_gene: TRBJ2-3; d_gene: -; CDR3aa: ASSQDYHSQY
v_gene: TRBV10-2; j_gene: TRBJ1-5; d_gene: -; CDR3aa: ASSKRDSNQPQH
v_gene: TRBV4-1; j_gene: TRBJ2-7; d_gene: TRBD1; CDR3aa: ASSHRQGAYEQY
v_gene: TRBV4-2; j_gene: TRBJ2-5; d_gene: -; CDR3aa: ASSQDRGAPQETQY
v_gene: TRBV11-2; j_gene: TRBJ2-3; d_gene: -; CDR3aa: ASSPQPGQITDTQY
v_gene: TRBV15; j_gene: TRBJ2-3; d_gene: -; CDR3aa: ATKSDIQGYTDTQY
v_gene: TRBV4-1; j_gene: TRBJ1-2; d_gene: -; CDR3aa: ASSHKSTDSRANYGYT
v_gene: TRBV20-1; j_gene: TRBJ2-1; d_gene: -; CDR3aa: SARDLPRRGNEQF
v_gene: TRBV20-1; j_gene: TRBJ2-7; d_gene: -; CDR3aa: SARGQGTVVVVGEQY
v_gene: TRBV20-1; j_gene: TRBJ2-5; d_gene: TRBD1; CDR3aa: SARDFQGTGKTQY
v_gene: TRBV5-1; j_gene: TRBJ1-1; d_gene: -; CDR3aa: ASSFQGTTEAF
v_gene: TRBV7-2; j_gene: TRBJ2-3; d_gene: TRBD2; CDR3aa: ASSLGASGRTSTDTQY
v_gene: TRBV28; j_gene: TRBJ1-2; d_gene: -; CDR3aa: ASYASRPSNYGYT
v_gene: TRBV29-1; j_gene: TRBJ2-2; d_gene: -; CDR3aa: SVELLNTGELF
v_gene: TRBV12-3/TRBV12-4; j_gene: TRBJ2-5; d_gene: TRBD2; CDR3aa: ASSTSSGIVSQY
v_gene: TRBV10-3; j_gene: TRBJ2-1; d_gene: -; CDR3aa: AISESEGEQF
v_gene: TRBV28; j_gene: TRBJ2-7; d_gene: -; CDR3aa: ASSRYYEQY
v_gene: TRBV5-4; j_gene: TRBJ2-2; d_gene: TRBD1; CDR3aa: ASSLVVGQGGPGELF
v_gene: TRBV5-1; j_gene: TRBJ2-2; d_gene: -; CDR3aa: ASSLVKTGELF
v_gene: TRBV27; j_gene: TRBJ1-1; d_gene: -; CDR3aa: ASSLLVGNTEAF
v_gene: TRBV5-4; j_gene: TRBJ2-5; d_gene: TRBD2; CDR3aa: ASSLTGLAGVGQETQY
v_gene: TRBV28; j_gene: TRBJ2-1; d_gene: TRBD2; CDR3aa: ASSSSSGGSYNEQF
v_gene: TRBV20-1; j_gene: TRBJ2-7; d_gene: -; CDR3aa: SATATYEQY
v_gene: TRBV20-1; j_gene: TRBJ2-7; d_gene: TRBD2; CDR3aa: SASWTGGTSGRDEQY
v_gene: TRBV7-9; j_gene: TRBJ2-3; d_gene: -; CDR3aa: ASSPPLGTQY
v_gene: TRBV5-1; j_gene: TRBJ2-7; d_gene: -; CDR3aa: ASSPGDRHSYEQY
v_gene: TRBV4-1; j_gene: TRBJ2-7; d_gene: -; CDR3aa: ASSQDGSSYEQY
v_gene: TRBV5-4; j_gene: TRBJ2-7; d_gene: -; CDR3aa: ATGPDSPYEQY
v_gene: TRBV7-2; j_gene: TRBJ2-2; d_gene: -; CDR3aa: ASRLLENTGELF
v_gene: TRBV3-1; j_gene: TRBJ1-1; d_gene: -; CDR3aa: ASSQGFNTEAF
v_gene: TRBV11-2; j_gene: TRBJ2-7; d_gene: -; CDR3aa: AGSLGASYEQY
v_gene: TRBV30; j_gene: TRBJ2-6; d_gene: -; CDR3aa: AWIFKRSGANVLT
v_gene: TRBV6-4; j_gene: TRBJ2-2; d_gene: TRBD2; CDR3aa: ASSKERLANTGELF
v_gene: TRBV15; j_gene: TRBJ1-1; d_gene: -; CDR3aa: ATSRGRDTEAF
v_gene: TRBV7-8; j_gene: TRBJ2-2; d_gene: TRBD2; CDR3aa: ASGLAGATGELF
v_gene: TRBV3-1; j_gene: TRBJ2-2; d_gene: TRBD2; CDR3aa: ASSRGLVSTGELF
v_gene: TRBV7-8; j_gene: TRBJ2-5; d_gene: -; CDR3aa: ASSRGSRGWRETQY